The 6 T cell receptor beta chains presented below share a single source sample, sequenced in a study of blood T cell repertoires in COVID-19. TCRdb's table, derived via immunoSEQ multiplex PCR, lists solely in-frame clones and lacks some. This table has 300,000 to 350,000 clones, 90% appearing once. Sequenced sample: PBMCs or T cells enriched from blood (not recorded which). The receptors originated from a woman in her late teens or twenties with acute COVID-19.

In DNA form, the CDR3 reads TGTGCCAGCAGCTTAGATCCAGCTGGAGACAATGAGCAGTTCTTC. Translation: CASSLDPAGDNEQFF. J is TRBJ2-1 and V is TRBV11-2; D unclear. The germline CDR1 and CDR2 sequences are SGHAT and FQNNGV. This CDR3 is 15 amino acids long. V lost 0 bases and J 5 bases, leaving 11 bases between the germline ends.

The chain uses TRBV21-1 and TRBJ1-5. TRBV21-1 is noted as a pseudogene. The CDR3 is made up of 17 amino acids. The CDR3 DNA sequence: TGTGCCAGCAGCAAAGAGGTAGCGGGACACGGGAATCAGCCCCAGCATTTT. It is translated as CASSKEVAGHGNQPQHF.

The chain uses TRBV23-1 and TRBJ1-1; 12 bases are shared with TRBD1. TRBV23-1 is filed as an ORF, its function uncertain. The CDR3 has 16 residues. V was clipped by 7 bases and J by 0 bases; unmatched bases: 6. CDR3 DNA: TGCGCCAGCACTCCGGGACAGGGGGCCTTGAACACTGAAGCTTTCTTT. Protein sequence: CASTPGQGALNTEAFF.

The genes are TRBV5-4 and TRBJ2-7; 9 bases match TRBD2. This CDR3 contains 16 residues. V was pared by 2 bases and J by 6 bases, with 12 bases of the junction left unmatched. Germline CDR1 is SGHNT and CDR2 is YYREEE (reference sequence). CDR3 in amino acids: CASSLPPLAGPTEQYF. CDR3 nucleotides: TGTGCCAGCAGCTTACCCCCACTAGCGGGCCCTACCGAGCAGTACTTC.

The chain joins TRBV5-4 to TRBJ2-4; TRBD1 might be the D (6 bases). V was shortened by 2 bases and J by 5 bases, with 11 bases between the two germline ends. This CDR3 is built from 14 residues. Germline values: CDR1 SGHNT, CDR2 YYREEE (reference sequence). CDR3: CASSFYRQENIQYF. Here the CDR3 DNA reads TGTGCCAGCAGCTTTTATAGACAGGAAAACATTCAGTACTTC.

The CDR3 is CASSSWRTPVGTEAFF. In DNA, the CDR3 is TGTGCCAGCAGTTCTTGGAGGACCCCAGTCGGCACTGAAGCTTTCTTT. The rearrangement joins TRBV28 to TRBJ1-1; D not resolved. Germline assignment: CDR1 MDHEN and CDR2 SYDVKM. The CDR3 totals 16 residues. The germline V and J ends were trimmed by 4 bases and 4 bases, with 19 bases remaining between them.